Sequencing of this T cell receptor (beta chain) was carried out in a study of CD8+CD57+ T cells in acquired aplastic anemia. On the study more broadly: The average for DNA from sorted CD4+ and CD8+ cells was about 3.3 ug.

Using genomic DNA as the template, TCR beta VDJ and CDR3 profiling was carried out. TCRdb called the reads again in MiXCR, with one record for every CDR3 protein. The data show under 200,000 distinct CDR3 sequences, about 50% seen once. CDR1 is SNHLY and CDR2 is FYNNEI in the germline V gene. Between the trimmed V and J ends, which lost 8 bases and 0 bases, there was a span of 8 bases. This CDR3 region has 13 residues. Study results and limitations: Both patients and controls carried the same twenty-nine CD8+ CDR3 sequences.

Only patients with CD8+CD57+ cell expansion on flow cytometry were chosen for sequencing. As for this clonotype: Its antigen remains unknown.

The V gene is TRBV2, the J gene TRBJ1-3; the D is unclear. This sequence originates from a human donor with aplastic anemia. Sequenced material: sorted CD4+, CD8+, or CD8+CD57+ T cells (not recorded which) from PBMCs. This CDR3 reads CASRTGSGNTIYF. In DNA, the CDR3 is TGTGCCAGCCGGACGGGCTCTGGAAACACCATATATTTT.